This TCR beta chain was retrieved from a study of CD8+ T cells in alopecia areata. Study background: Treated patients were dosed with oral tofacitinib, taking 5 to 10 mg twice daily.

The sample's treatment: oral pan-JAK inhibitor, 5-10 mg twice daily. CDR1 and CDR2 (germline): SGDLS, YYNGEE. The CDR3 extends over 18 amino acids. With V trimmed by 4 bases and J by 4 bases, 14 bases remained unmatched. cDNA reverse transcribed from extracted RNA served as the sequencing template. Profiled with immunoSEQ multiplex PCR; TCRdb holds only in-frame clones, not every one. The data hold fewer than 150,000 clones, with roughly four fifths observed a single time. This rearrangement joins TRBV9 to TRBJ2-3, with 11 positions matching TRBD2. This TCR was recovered from a human donor with alopecia areata. Material: CD8+ T cells sorted from blood, obtained at week 4, from a patient treated with tofacitinib. The CDR3 loop reads CASSPRRELSGGADTQYF. The CDR3 bases are TGTGCCAGCAGCCCACGCAGGGAACTTAGCGGGGGGGCAGATACGCAGTATTTT.